A single sample is the source of the 8 T cell receptor beta chains below, sequenced in a study of blood T cell repertoires in COVID-19. The assay was immunoSEQ multiplex PCR, and TCRdb's table has in-frame clones only and misses some. The sample includes 150,000 to 200,000 clones, under 80% of them seen just once. Specimen: peripheral blood. These receptors came from a man aged 65 to 79 with acute or convalescent COVID-19.

The chain uses TRBV5-1 and TRBJ2-2; a possible D gene is TRBD1 (5 bases). V was shortened by 0 bases and J by 7 bases, with 13 bases between the two germline ends. This CDR3 region has 15 residues. Germline V lookup: CDR1 SGHRS, CDR2 YFSETQ. CDR3 in amino acids: CASSLVPGLGGELFF. As DNA, the CDR3 is TGCGCCAGCAGCTTGGTTCCAGGGCTAGGCGGGGAGCTGTTTTTT.

The rearrangement links TRBV29-1 to TRBJ1-5; TRBD1 matches at 7 bases. This CDR3 comprises 14 residues. The ends lost 4 bases at V and 5 bases at J; junction bases unmatched: 8. Per germline, CDR1 SQVTM and CDR2 ANQGSEA. The CDR3 sequence is CSVGNRGRDQPQHF. The CDR3 nucleotides are TGCAGCGTTGGTAACAGGGGCCGAGATCAGCCCCAGCATTTT.

This clone was counted once. The chain combines TRBV7-8 with TRBJ1-6; D is ambiguous. This CDR3 spans 16 amino acids. The ends were cut back, 3 bases at V and 7 bases at J, with 16 bases in the middle. Germline V gene data show CDR1 as SGHVS and CDR2 as FQNEAQ. The CDR3 protein is CASSFSSGVGNSPLHF. In DNA, the CDR3 is TGTGCCAGCAGCTTTTCATCCGGGGTTGGGAATTCACCCCTCCACTTT. Supplemented by reference TRBV7-8 and TRBJ1-6, the full variable domain reads GAGVSQSPRYKVAKRGQDVALRCDPISGHVSLFWYQQALGQGPEFLTYFQNEAQLDKSGLPSDRFFAERPEGSVSTLKIQRTQQEDSAVYLCASSFSSGVGNSPLHFGNGTRLTVT.

Sample share makes this clone medium-sized. V and J are TRBV27 and TRBJ1-2, with D maybe TRBD1 (5 bases). Trimming took 5 bases from V and 8 from J, leaving 12 bases between them. Germline V gene lookup returns CDR1 MNHEY and CDR2 SMNVEV (reference sequence). The CDR3 has 12 residues. CDR3 protein: CASSQAGAGYTF. DNA of the CDR3: TGTGCCAGCAGTCAAGCTGGGGCCGGCTACACCTTC.

The V call is TRBV5-1, the J call TRBJ2-7, with D perhaps TRBD2 (6 bases). Trimming cost V 6 bases and J 0 bases, with 19 bases left between them. Germline V CDR1 and CDR2: SGHRS, YFSETQ. The CDR3 contains 16 residues. Written as DNA, the CDR3 is TGCGCCAGCACCGGGGGAGAAGCGGGTGCCTCCTACGAGCAGTACTTC. Translation gives CASTGGEAGASYEQYF.

This sequence joins TRBV11-2 and TRBJ2-5; TRBD2 matches 7 bases. Germline V gives CDR1 SGHAT, CDR2 FQNNGV. The CDR3 contains 15 residues. Losses at the gene ends were 2 bases for V and 1 base for J; bases not matched to a gene: 4. In DNA, the CDR3 is TGTGCCAGCAGCTTACTAGCTAGCGGCCAAGAGACCCAGTACTTC. It is translated as CASSLLASGQETQYF.

This rearrangement joins TRBV5-6 to TRBJ2-7; D may be TRBD2 (6 bases). With 0 bases removed from V and 7 bases from J, the gap between germline ends came to 23 bases. Germline lookup yields CDR1 SGHDT and CDR2 YYEEEE. The CDR3 has 17 amino acids. CDR3: CASSLAVGSGVVWEQYF. The CDR3 coding sequence is TGTGCCAGCAGCTTGGCCGTGGGTTCGGGGGTTGTATGGGAGCAGTACTTC.

This clone has just a few counts. The genes are TRBV15 and TRBJ2-7, with TRBD2 matching 8 bases. CDR3 length: 14 amino acids. Trimming at V came to 2 bases and at J to 3 bases, leaving 3 bases not matched to a gene. Germline V CDR1 and CDR2: LNHNV, YYDKDF (reference sequence). CDR3 protein: CATSRPGGGYEQYF. CDR3 sequence (DNA): TGTGCCACCAGCAGACCCGGGGGGGGCTACGAGCAGTACTTC.